This T cell receptor (beta chain) was captured in a study of T-cell memory formation after mild COVID-19. In the study overall: Most TCR clusters belonged to a single donor.

Study conclusions and caveats: Memory cells collected pre-infection included some clones that later responded, suggesting cross-reactive memory joined.

This CDR3 comprises 15 residues. The germline V and J ends were trimmed by 2 bases and 4 bases, with 9 bases remaining between them. Germline values: CDR1 SGHAT, CDR2 FQNNGV. As regards this clonotype: The antigen is not known.

TCRdb fed the 5' RACE reads into MiXCR, producing one record per CDR3 protein. The table lists approximately 290,000 distinct CDR3 sequences, roughly 8% of them singletons. This rearrangement joins TRBV11-2 to TRBJ2-6; tentatively, D is TRBD1 (5 bases). The source material was PBMCs or a T cell subset sorted from them (not recorded which). This TCR derives from a man aged 18 to 30 who had mild COVID-19 (a few samples of this study predate the infection). Cell type and time point are not known. The CDR3 is CASSLSGAGANVLTF. The DNA for the CDR3 is TGTGCCAGCAGCTTATCTGGGGCAGGGGCCAACGTCCTGACTTTC.